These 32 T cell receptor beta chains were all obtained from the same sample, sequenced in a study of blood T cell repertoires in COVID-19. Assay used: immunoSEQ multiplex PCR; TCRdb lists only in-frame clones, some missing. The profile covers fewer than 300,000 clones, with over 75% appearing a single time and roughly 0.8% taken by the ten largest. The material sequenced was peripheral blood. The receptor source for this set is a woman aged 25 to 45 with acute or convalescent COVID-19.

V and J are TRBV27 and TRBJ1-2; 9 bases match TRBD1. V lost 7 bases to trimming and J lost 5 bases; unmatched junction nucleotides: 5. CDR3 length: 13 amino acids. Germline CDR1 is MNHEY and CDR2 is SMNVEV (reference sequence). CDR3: CASTPGTGYGYTF. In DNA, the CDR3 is TGTGCCAGCACCCCCGGGACAGGGTATGGCTACACCTTC.

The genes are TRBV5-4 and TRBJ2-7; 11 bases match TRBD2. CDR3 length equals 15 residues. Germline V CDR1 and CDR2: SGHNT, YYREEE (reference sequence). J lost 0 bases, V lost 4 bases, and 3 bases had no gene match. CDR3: CASSPGLADSYEQYF. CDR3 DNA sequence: TGTGCCAGCAGCCCGGGACTAGCGGACTCCTACGAGCAGTACTTC.

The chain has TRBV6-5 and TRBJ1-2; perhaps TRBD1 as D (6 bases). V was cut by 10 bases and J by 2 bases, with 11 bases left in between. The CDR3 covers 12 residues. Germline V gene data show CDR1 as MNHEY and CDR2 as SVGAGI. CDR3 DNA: TGTGCCATCCCGGACAGAAACTATGGCTACACCTTC. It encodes CAIPDRNYGYTF.

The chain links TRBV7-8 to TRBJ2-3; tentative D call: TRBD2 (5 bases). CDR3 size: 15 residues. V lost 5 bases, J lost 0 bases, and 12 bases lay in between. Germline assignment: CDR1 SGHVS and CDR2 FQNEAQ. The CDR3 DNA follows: TGTGCCAGCAGCACGCGGACGGGAAGCACAGATACGCAGTATTTT. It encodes CASSTRTGSTDTQYF. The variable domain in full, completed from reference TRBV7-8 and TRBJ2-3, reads GAGVSQSPRYKVAKRGQDVALRCDPISGHVSLFWYQQALGQGPEFLTYFQNEAQLDKSGLPSDRFFAERPEGSVSTLKIQRTQQEDSAVYLCASSTRTGSTDTQYFGPGTRLTVL.

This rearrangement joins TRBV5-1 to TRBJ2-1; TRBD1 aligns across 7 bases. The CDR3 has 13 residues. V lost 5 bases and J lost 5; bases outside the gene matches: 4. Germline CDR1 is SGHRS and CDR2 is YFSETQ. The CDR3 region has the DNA TGCGCCAGCAGTCGGGACAGCCACAATGAGCAGTTCTTC. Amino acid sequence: CASSRDSHNEQFF.

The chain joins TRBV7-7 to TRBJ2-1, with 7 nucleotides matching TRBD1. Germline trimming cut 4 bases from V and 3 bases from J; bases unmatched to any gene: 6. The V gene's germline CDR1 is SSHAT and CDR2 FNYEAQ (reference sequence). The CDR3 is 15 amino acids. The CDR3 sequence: CASSYRTGGYNEQFF. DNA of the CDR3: TGTGCCAGCAGCTACCGGACAGGTGGCTACAATGAGCAGTTCTTC.

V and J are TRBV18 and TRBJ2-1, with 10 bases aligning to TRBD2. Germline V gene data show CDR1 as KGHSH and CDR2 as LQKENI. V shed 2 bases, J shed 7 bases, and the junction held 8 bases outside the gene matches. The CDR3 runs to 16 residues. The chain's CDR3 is CASSPSSGSNRNEQFF. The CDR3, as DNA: TGTGCCAGCTCACCATCTAGCGGGAGCAATAGGAATGAGCAGTTCTTC. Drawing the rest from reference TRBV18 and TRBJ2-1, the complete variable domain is NAGVMQNPRHLVRRRGQEARLRCSPMKGHSHVYWYRQLPEEGLKFMVYLQKENIIDESGMPKERFSAEFPKEGPSILRIQQVVRGDSAAYFCASSPSSGSNRNEQFFGPGTRLTVL.

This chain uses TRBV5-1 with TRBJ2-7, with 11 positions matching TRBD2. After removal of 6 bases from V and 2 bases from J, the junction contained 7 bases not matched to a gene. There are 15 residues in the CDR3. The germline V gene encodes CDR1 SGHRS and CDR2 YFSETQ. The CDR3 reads CASKRTSGPPYEQYF. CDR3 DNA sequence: TGCGCCAGCAAACGGACTAGCGGGCCCCCCTACGAGCAGTACTTC.

The CDR3 region is CASSASRQGPYEQYF. The CDR3, as DNA: TGTGCCAGTAGTGCCTCCAGACAGGGCCCCTACGAGCAGTACTTC. The chain couples TRBV19 to TRBJ2-7; 7 nucleotides match TRBD1. Trimming at V came to 5 bases and at J to 2 bases, leaving 9 bases not matched to a gene. Germline V lookup: CDR1 LNHDA, CDR2 SQIVND (reference sequence). CDR3 length equals 15 residues.

CDR3 sequence reads: CSASWTAYNEQFF. The DNA of the CDR3 is TGCAGTGCTAGTTGGACAGCTTACAATGAGCAGTTCTTC. The chain recombines TRBV20-1 with TRBJ2-1; a weak D match, TRBD1 (6 bases). The germline gives CDR1 DFQATT, CDR2 SNEGSKA (reference sequence). Trimming removed 3 bases at V and 4 bases at J, with 10 bases between. The CDR3 loop spans 13 amino acids.

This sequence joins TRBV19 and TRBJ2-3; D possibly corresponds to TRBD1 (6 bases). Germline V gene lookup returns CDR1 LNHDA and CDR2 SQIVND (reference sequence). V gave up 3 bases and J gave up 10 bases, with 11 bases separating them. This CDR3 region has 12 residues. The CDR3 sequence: CASSMVDRAQYF. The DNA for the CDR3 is TGTGCCAGTAGTATGGTGGACAGAGCGCAGTATTTT.

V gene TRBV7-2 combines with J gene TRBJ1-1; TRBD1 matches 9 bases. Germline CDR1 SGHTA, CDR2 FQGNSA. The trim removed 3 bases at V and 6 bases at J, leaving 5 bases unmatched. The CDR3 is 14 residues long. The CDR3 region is CASSLGQGLAEAFF. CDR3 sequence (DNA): TGTGCCAGCAGCTTGGGACAGGGATTAGCTGAAGCTTTCTTT.

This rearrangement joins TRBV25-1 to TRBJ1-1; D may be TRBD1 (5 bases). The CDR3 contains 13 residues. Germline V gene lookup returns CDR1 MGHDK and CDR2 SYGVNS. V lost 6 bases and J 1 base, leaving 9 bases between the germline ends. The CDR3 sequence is CASSTTGNTEAFF. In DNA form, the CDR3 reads TGTGCCAGCAGCACCACAGGGAACACTGAAGCTTTCTTT. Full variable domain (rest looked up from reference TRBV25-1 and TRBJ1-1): EADIYQTPRYLVIGTGKKITLECSQTMGHDKMYWYQQDPGMELHLIHYSYGVNSTEKGDLSSESTVSRIRTEHFPLTLESARPSHTSQYLCASSTTGNTEAFFGQGTRLTVV.

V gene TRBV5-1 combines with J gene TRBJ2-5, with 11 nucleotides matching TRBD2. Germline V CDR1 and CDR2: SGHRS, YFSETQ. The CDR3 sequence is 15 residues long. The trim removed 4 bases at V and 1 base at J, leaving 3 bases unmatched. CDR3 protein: CASSRGLAVQETQYF. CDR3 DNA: TGCGCCAGCAGCCGGGGACTAGCGGTCCAAGAGACCCAGTACTTC.

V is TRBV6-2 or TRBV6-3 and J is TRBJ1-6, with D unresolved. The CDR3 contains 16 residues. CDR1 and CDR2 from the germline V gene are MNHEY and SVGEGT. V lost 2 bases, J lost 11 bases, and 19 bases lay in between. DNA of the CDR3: TGTGCCAGCAGTTACAAGGGCCCCCGGGGAATGGCACCCCTCCACTTT. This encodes CASSYKGPRGMAPLHF.

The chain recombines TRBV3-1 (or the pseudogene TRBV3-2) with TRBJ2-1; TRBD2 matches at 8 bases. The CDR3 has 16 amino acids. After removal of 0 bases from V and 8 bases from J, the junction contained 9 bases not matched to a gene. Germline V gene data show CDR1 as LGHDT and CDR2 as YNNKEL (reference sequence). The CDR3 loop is CASSQERREGLDEQFF. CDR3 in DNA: TGTGCCAGCAGCCAAGAGCGACGGGAGGGCCTCGATGAGCAGTTCTTC.

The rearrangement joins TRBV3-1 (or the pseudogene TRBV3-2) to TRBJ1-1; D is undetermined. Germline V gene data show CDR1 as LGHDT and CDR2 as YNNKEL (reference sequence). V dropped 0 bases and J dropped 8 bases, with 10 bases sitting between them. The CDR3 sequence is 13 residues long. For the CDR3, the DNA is TGTGCCAGCAGCCAAGATTATTCAGCGGAAGCTTTCTTT. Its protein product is CASSQDYSAEAFF.

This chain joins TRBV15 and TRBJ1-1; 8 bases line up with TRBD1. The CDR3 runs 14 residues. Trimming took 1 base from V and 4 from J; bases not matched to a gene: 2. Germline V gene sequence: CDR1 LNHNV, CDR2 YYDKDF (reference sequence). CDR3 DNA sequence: TGTGCCACCAGCAGAGGCACAGGGGGCACTGAAGCTTTCTTT. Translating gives CATSRGTGGTEAFF. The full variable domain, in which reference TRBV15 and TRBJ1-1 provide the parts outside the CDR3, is DAMVIQNPRYQVTQFGKPVTLSCSQTLNHNVMYWYQQKSSQAPKLLFHYYDKDFNNEADTPDNFQSRRPNTSFCFLDIRSPGLGDTAMYLCATSRGTGGTEAFFGQGTRLTVV.

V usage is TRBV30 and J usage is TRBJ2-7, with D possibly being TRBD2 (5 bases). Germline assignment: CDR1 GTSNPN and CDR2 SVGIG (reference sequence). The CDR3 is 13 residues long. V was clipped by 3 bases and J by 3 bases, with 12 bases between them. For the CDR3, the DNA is TGTGCCTGGAGCGTCGAGGGCCGCTACGAGCAGTACTTC. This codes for CAWSVEGRYEQYF. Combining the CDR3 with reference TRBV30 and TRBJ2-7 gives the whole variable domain SQTIHQWPATLVQPVGSPLSLECTVEGTSNPNLYWYRQAAGRGLQLLFYSVGIGQISSEVPQNLSASRPQDRQFILSSKKLLLSDSGFYLCAWSVEGRYEQYFGPGTRLTVT.

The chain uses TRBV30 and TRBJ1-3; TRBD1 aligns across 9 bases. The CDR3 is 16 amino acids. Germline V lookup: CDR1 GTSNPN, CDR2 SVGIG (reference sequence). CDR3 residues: CALAPETGGFGNTIYF. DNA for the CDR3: TGTGCTCTGGCCCCCGAGACAGGGGGTTTTGGAAACACCATATATTTT. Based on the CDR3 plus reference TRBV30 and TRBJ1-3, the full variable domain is SQTIHQWPATLVQPVGSPLSLECTVEGTSNPNLYWYRQAAGRGLQLLFYSVGIGQISSEVPQNLSASRPQDRQFILSSKKLLLSDSGFYLCALAPETGGFGNTIYFGEGSWLTVV.

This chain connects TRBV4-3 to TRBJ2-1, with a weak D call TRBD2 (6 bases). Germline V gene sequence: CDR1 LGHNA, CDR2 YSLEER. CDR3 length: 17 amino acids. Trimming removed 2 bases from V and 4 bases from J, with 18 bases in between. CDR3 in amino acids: CASSQRSTSGPYNEQFF. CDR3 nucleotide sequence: TGCGCCAGCAGCCAACGTTCCACCAGCGGGCCTTACAATGAGCAGTTCTTC.

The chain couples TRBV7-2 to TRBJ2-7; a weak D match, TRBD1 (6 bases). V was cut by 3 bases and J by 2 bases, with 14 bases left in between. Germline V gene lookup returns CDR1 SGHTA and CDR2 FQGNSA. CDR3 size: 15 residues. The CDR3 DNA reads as TGTGCCAGCAGCTTTGGCCAGGGGCCGACCTACGAGCAGTACTTC. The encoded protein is CASSFGQGPTYEQYF.

CDR3 sequence: CSVEFVSTYANEQYF. In nucleotides, the CDR3 is TGCAGCGTTGAATTTGTGTCTACCTATGCTAACGAGCAGTACTTC. The J gene is TRBJ2-7, the V gene TRBV29-1; D not certain. Trimming left V 2 bases short and J 5 bases short, with 19 bases between. In germline, CDR1 is SQVTM, CDR2 ANQGSEA. The CDR3 runs to 15 residues.

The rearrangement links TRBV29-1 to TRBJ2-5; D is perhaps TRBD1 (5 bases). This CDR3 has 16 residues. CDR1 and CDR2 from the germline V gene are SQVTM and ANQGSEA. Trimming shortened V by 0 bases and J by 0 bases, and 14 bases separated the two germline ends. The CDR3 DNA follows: TGCAGCGTTGAAGATCTTTTGGGGCAAAACCAAGAGACCCAGTACTTC. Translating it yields CSVEDLLGQNQETQYF. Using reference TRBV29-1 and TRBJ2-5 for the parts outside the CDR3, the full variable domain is SAVISQKPSRDICQRGTSLTIQCQVDSQVTMMFWYRQQPGQSLTLIATANQGSEATYESGFVIDKFPISRPNLTFSTLTVSNMSPEDSSIYLCSVEDLLGQNQETQYFGPGTRLLVL.

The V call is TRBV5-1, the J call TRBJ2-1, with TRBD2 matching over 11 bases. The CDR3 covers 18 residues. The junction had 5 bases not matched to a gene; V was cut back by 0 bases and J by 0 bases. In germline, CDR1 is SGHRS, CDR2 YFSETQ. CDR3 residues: CASSLAGTSGNSYNEQFF. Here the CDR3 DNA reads TGCGCCAGCAGCTTGGCTGGGACTAGCGGCAACTCCTACAATGAGCAGTTCTTC.

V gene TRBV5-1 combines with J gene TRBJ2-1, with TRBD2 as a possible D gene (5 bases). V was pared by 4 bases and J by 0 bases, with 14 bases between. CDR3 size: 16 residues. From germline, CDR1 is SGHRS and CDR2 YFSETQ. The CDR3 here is CASSPGGTGSYNEQFF. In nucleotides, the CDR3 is TGCGCCAGCAGCCCCGGAGGAACGGGCTCCTACAATGAGCAGTTCTTC.

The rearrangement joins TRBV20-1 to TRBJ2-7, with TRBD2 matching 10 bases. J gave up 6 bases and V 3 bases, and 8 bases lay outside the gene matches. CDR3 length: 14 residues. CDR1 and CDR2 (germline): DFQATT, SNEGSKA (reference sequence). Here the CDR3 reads CSASRSGRASEQYF. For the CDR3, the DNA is TGCAGTGCTAGTCGCAGCGGGAGGGCCTCCGAGCAGTACTTC.

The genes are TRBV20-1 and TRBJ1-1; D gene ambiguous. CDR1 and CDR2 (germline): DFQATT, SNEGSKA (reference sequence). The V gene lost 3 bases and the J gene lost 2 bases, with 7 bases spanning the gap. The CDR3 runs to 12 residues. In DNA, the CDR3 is TGCAGTGCTAGTACAGACAACACTGAAGCTTTCTTT. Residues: CSASTDNTEAFF.

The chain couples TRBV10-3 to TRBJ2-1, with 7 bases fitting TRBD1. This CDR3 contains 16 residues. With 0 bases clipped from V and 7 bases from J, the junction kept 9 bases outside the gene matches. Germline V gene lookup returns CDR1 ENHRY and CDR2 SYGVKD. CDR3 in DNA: TGTGCCATCAGTGAGTCGGGAAGGGGGCGCCTGAATGAGCAGTTCTTC. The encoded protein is CAISESGRGRLNEQFF.

Here the CDR3 DNA reads TGTGCCATCAGTGACCCAGGAGGACGAGAGACCCAGTACTTC. Its protein product is CAISDPGGRETQYF. This sequence joins TRBV10-3 and TRBJ2-5; D might be TRBD2 (5 bases). The CDR3 sequence is 14 residues long. Germline assignment: CDR1 ENHRY and CDR2 SYGVKD. V lost 3 bases and J lost 4, with 12 bases in between.

CDR3: CASSPLTSGRDTQYF. In nucleotides, the CDR3 is TGTGCCAGCAGTCCTTTGACTAGCGGGAGAGATACGCAGTATTTT. This sequence joins TRBV27 and TRBJ2-3; TRBD2 matches at 12 bases. V shed 5 bases, J shed 5 bases, and the junction held 5 bases outside the gene matches. CDR1 and CDR2 from the germline V gene are MNHEY and SMNVEV (reference sequence). The CDR3 has 15 residues.

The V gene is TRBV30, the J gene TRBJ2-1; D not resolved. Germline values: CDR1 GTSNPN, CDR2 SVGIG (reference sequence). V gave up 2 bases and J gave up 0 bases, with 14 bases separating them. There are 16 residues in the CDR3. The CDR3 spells CAWSSDLESSYNEQFF. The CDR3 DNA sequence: TGTGCCTGGAGTTCGGATTTGGAGAGCTCCTACAATGAGCAGTTCTTC.